This TCR beta chain was profiled in a study of cytomegalovirus exposure and HLA in healthy donors (TCRdb year 2017). In terms of the full investigation: According to an earlier analysis of 550 to 700 of the donors, about 179 million T cells yielded 117 million unique TCR beta sequences and less than 300 Gb of sequence data. An early release that covered some 630 HLA-typed donors contained approximately 320 gigabases of sequencing data and approximately 85 million unique TCR sequences. The genetic ancestry cluster associated with self-reported Caucasian donors included 65% to 90% of the roughly 410 genotyped donors. The aim of the study was to test whether cataloging public T cell receptors could identify signatures of past pathogen exposure. Using immunosequencing, the study profiled T cell repertoires from 500 to 800 subjects and related those repertoires to cytomegalovirus serostatus. A separate validation cohort of about 110 different subjects was used in addition to the 666-subject first cohort. To predict cytomegalovirus infection status, the study brought together high-throughput TCR immunosequencing, statistical association of individual TCRs with disease status, and machine learning. A later analysis re-examined previously published TCR beta repertoires from over 500 donors and added high-resolution HLA genotyping to investigate patterns of TCR occurrence. Rather than using new phenotypic data, the later analysis identified candidate immune exposures from TCR beta sequences and from how often those sequences occurred across donors. To decide whether each TCR beta V gene segment behaved as functional or pseudogenic, an earlier analysis of 587 of the donors relied on high-throughput TCR beta sequencing. Donor age, sex, ethnicity and CMV serostatus were compiled alongside the repertoire data. Genome-wide SNP genotypes for about 55% of the 666 donors were used in a later genetic analysis, which treated that subset as a discovery cohort. All discovery cohort repertoires had been generated on a single sequencing platform. Both class I and class II loci were covered by HLA typing, at four-digit resolution. Typing coverage varied by locus: about 629-630 donors for A, B, C, DRB1 and DQB1; roughly 560 for DQA1; approximately 610 for DPA1; approximately 450 for DPB1. Four or five DR-DQ haplotypes were handled as single units for association and clustering because linkage in the cohort was strong. Among roughly 400 genotyped donors of the cohort, an average of roughly 230,000 unique TCR beta nucleotide sequences was sequenced per donor, of which roughly 17% were non-productive.

Overall study results and their limits: The 87-base-pair reads could not distinguish some IMGT-functional V segments, including TRBV6-2 and TRBV6-3, so those segments were excluded. A later analysis found that HLA-associated TCR beta chains were more clonally expanded and had lower generation probabilities than equally common non-associated chains. A further reported finding was that TCR beta sequences accurately predicted the HLA-A and HLA-B alleles for most subjects in the first cohort. V-gene and J-gene trimming of TCR beta chains was associated with a missense DCLRE1C variant in a later genetic analysis, and the association was replicated in an independent cohort. Compared with the 666-donor mean, donors in an Asian-associated ancestry cluster had fewer N-insertions in productive TCRs, according to a later genetic analysis. In an earlier analysis of around 500 of the donors, most TCR beta V segments appeared in productive rearrangements about 87% or about 30% of the time, broadly matching IMGT annotations. CMV serostatus was the only immune exposure information available for the cohort. In vitro tests confirmed that a few of the cytomegalovirus-associated TCR beta chains recognize cytomegalovirus antigens. In a later analysis, the rate of TCR association differed among HLA loci, with DRB1 alleles having the most associated TCRs and HLA-C alleles having the fewest. The authors suggested that the approach could potentially be extended to other disease states and immunological phenotypes. The sequencing pipeline was judged likely to have produced a cluster of highly shared sequence variants as a technical artifact. Most TCR sequences were seen in very few donors, while some public TCRs were found in many individuals. Presence/absence analyses assumed roughly uniform sequencing depth across donors, an assumption that may not hold. Correlated functional status among segregating V segments might reflect linkage disequilibrium, but an unknown experimental factor could not be ruled out. Specific HLA alleles were associated with 15,000 to 20,000 TCR beta sequences at a false discovery rate of 0.05 in a later analysis. In the study, approximately 150 TCR beta chains were listed as associated with cytomegalovirus. Because some donors lacked HLA typing at each locus, the association tests relied only on the typed subset. According to a later analysis, most CMV-associated TCR beta chains appeared to be HLA-restricted, and the HLA associations seemed to be driven largely by CMV exposure. According to a later analysis, parvovirus B19, influenza, CMV and Epstein-Barr virus appeared linked to several top co-occurrence clusters. Cytomegalovirus status was reported to be diagnosed by the classifier with high specificity and sensitivity in both the original and validation cohorts. In this cohort, only TCR beta chains were sequenced, and detectable features were limited by the absence of alpha or paired-chain data. When HLA alleles, especially DR and DQ, strongly co-occurred, attributing TCR associations to individual alleles was difficult. The earlier analysis of approximately 540 of the donors excluded some 16 rarely observed V segments, including chromosome 9 orphons, because counts were too low.

V and J are truncated by 5 bases and 12 bases respectively, leaving an intervening sequence of 8 bases. From a lookup of the germline V gene (reference sequence), CDR1 and CDR2 are SEHNR and FQNEAQ. The CDR3 starts with the cysteine, ends with the phenylalanine, and has 11 residues. Just CDR3 DNA is preserved here, 33 bases in frame from base 1. The cohort consisted of 650 to 850 healthy bone marrow donors. All cohort members were sampled while nominally healthy, although unrecorded immune exposures were likely present. The donor tested CMV seropositive, placing the donor among the 250 to 300 seropositive members of the cohort. A peripheral blood sample was provided by each donor, and peripheral blood mononuclear cells were used for TCR beta sequencing. Genomic DNA extraction from the blood cell samples was performed with the Qiagen DNeasy Blood Extraction Kit. A remark on this clone: There is no known antigen for this receptor. Base qualities are missing; no much larger clone stands one base away.

To prepare the library, the immunoSEQ multiplex PCR assay was applied. A mixture of 60 forward primers for TCR Vbeta segments and 13 reverse primers for TCR Jbeta segments was used in the multiplex PCR. The CDR3 region of rearranged TCR beta genes was amplified from genomic DNA with a multiplex PCR assay. The Illumina HiSeq System was used to sequence the amplified TCR beta libraries as 87-base-pair reads. The study's processing was this. A later analysis counted approximately 74 million unique TCR beta chains across the approximately 700 repertoires, and roughly 9.9 million of these chains were shared by at least two donors. Raw reads were error-corrected and collapsed into unique sequences with a nearest-neighbor algorithm that merged closely related sequences to remove PCR and sequencing errors. Alignment of CDR3 sequences to IMGT reference sequences was used to assign V, D and J gene segments. For a sequence to be retained, a match of at least six nucleotides was required to both a V gene segment and a J gene segment. Rearrangements were called productive when the CDR3 lacked stop codons and stayed in frame with V and J; all others were non-productive. CDR3 was defined by IMGT convention, running from the second conserved V-encoded cysteine to the conserved J-encoded phenylalanine. Sequences without an unambiguous match to a single V gene segment were excluded from the earlier analysis of 500 to 700 of the donors. In an earlier analysis of approximately 610 of the donors, V segments were called functional above 56.7% productive rearrangements and were called segregating when the between-donor standard deviation exceeded 5%. A statistical classification framework was built for diagnosing cytomegalovirus status from the catalog of TCR beta chain sequences. V and J gene assignment, in a later analysis, came from comparing TCR nucleotide sequences with IMGT/GENE-DB human TR gene sequences. A later analysis assigned CDR3 sequences and most-parsimonious VDJ recombination scenarios with the TCRdist pipeline. In a later analysis, every TCR beta chain was defined by the combination of its CDR3 amino acid sequence and its V-gene family, and reads without a unique V-gene family were dropped. A later analysis removed 592 highly shared, low-generation-probability nucleotide sequences to deal with suspected cross-contamination and a sequencing artifact. In a later analysis, a clonal expansion index was calculated for each public chain from normalized within-repertoire ranks of inferred template counts. In a later analysis, generation probabilities were computed with a VDJ recombination model fitted to out-of-frame rearrangements, and the resulting probabilities were checked against IGoR. A later analysis scored TCR-TCR, TCR-HLA and TCR-CMV co-occurrence with hypergeometric tests, applying a repertoire-size bias correction to TCR pairs. A later analysis estimated false discovery rates by permuting HLA or CMV assignments 20 times. In a later analysis, co-occurring TCRs were grouped with DBSCAN, and TCRdist sequence similarity was added when clustering was performed within HLA-allele-positive subsets. Repertoires with fewer than 30,000 or more than 120,000 public chains were left out of co-occurrence clustering, as were a few repertoires with anomalous nucleotide sharing. Imported from immuneACCESS, the table was reduced by TCRdb to in-frame sequences with V and J called. These copies leave out some clones; in studies compared against another copy, an unresolved V gene accounts for under half, and the cause of the remainder is not known. That table supplies the V and J calls and clone size; D and trimming were determined from the DNA. Counted in this sample were tens of thousands of clones; around 72% of them appeared once. Jointly, the top ten make up about 12% of the sample.

The rearranged segments are TRBV7-9 and TRBJ1-6, with the D segment identity uncertain. Input material: PBMCs. The receptor's source is a woman between 35 and 50 years old in good health and CMV-seropositive. In nucleotides, the sequence is TGTGCCAGCAGCGTGGAGGGACCCCTCCACTTT. Its translation is CASSVEGPLHF.